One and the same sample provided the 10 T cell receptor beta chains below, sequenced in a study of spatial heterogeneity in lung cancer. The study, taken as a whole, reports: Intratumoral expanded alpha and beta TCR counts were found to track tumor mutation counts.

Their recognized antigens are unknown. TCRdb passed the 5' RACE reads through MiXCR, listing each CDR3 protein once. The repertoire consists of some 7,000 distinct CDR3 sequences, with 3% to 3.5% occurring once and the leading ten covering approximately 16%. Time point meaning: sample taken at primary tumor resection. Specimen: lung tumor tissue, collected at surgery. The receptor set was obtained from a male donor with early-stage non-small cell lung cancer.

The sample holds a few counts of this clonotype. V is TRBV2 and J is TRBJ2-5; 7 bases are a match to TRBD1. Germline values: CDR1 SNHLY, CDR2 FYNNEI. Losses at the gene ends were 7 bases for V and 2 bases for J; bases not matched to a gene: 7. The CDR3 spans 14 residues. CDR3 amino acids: CASTPGTEQETQYF. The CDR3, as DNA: TGTGCCAGCACCCCCGGGACAGAGCAAGAGACCCAGTACTTC.

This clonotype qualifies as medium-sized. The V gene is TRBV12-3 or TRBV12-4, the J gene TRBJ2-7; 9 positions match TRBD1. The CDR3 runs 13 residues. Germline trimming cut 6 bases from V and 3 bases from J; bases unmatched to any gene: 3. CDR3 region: CASRVDRGYEQYF. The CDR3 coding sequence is TGTGCCAGCAGAGTGGACAGGGGCTACGAGCAGTACTTC.

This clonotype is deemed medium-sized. This CDR3 reads CASSIVSLGTGELFF. CDR3 DNA sequence: TGTGCCAGTAGTATCGTTAGTCTGGGGACCGGGGAGCTGTTTTTT. The chain employs TRBV19 and TRBJ2-2; the D is unclear. Per the germline V gene, CDR1 is LNHDA and CDR2 is SQIVND (reference sequence). The V end lost 3 bases, the J end lost 5 bases, and 13 bases lay between the germline ends. The CDR3 is 15 amino acids.

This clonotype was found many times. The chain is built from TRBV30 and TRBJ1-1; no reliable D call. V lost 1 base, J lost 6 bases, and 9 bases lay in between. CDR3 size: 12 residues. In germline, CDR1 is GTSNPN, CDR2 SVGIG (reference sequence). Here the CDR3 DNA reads TGTGCCTGGAGTGCTAGTCTCGCTGAAGCTTTCTTT. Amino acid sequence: CAWSASLAEAFF.

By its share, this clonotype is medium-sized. CDR3 nucleotide sequence: TGTGCCAGCAGTTTAGGGCTAGCGGGCGACCTTAGCACAGATACGCAGTATTTT. Translated, it gives CASSLGLAGDLSTDTQYF. J is TRBJ2-3 and V is TRBV12-3 or TRBV12-4, with TRBD2 identical over 8 bases. The trim removed 1 base at V and 0 bases at J, leaving 9 bases unmatched. The CDR3 is made up of 18 amino acids.

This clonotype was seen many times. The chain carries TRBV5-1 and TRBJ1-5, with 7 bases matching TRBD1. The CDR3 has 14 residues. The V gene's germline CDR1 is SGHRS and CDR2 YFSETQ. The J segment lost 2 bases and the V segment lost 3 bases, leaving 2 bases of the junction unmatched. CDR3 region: CASSSGQGNQPQHF. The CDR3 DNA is TGCGCCAGCAGCTCCGGACAGGGCAATCAGCCCCAGCATTTT. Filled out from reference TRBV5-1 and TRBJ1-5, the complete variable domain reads KAGVTQTPRYLIKTRGQQVTLSCSPISGHRSVSWYQQTPGQGLQFLFEYFSETQRNKGNFPGRFSGRQFSNSRSEMNVSTLELGDSALYLCASSSGQGNQPQHFGDGTRLSIL.

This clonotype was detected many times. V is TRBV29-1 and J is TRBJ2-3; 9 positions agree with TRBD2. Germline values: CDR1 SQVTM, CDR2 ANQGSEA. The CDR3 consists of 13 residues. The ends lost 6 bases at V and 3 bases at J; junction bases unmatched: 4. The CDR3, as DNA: TGCAGCGTAGGGCTAGCGGGAACAGATACGCAGTATTTT. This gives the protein CSVGLAGTDTQYF.

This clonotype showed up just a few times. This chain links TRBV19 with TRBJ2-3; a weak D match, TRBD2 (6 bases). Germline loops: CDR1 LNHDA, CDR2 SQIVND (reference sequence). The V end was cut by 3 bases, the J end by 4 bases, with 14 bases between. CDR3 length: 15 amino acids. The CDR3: CASSMGGTAADTQYF. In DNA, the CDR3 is TGTGCCAGTAGTATGGGGGGAACCGCGGCAGATACGCAGTATTTT. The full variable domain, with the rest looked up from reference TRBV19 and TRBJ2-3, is DGGITQSPKYLFRKEGQNVTLSCEQNLNHDAMYWYRQDPGQGLRLIYYSQIVNDFQKGDIAEGYSVSREKKESFPLTVTSAQKNPTAFYLCASSMGGTAADTQYFGPGTRLTVL.

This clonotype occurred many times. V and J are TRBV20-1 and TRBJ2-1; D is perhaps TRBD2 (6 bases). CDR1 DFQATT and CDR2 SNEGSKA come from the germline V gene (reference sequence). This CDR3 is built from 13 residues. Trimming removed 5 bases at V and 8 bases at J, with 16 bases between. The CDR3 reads CSAPLRGLDEQFF. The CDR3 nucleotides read TGCAGTGCTCCACTGCGGGGATTGGATGAGCAGTTCTTC.

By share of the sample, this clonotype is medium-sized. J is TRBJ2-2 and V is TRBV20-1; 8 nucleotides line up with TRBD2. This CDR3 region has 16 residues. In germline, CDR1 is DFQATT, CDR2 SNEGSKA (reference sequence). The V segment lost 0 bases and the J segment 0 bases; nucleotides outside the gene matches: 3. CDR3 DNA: TGCAGTGCTAGAGACGCGGGGGGAGCGAACACCGGGGAGCTGTTTTTT. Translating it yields CSARDAGGANTGELFF.